Presented here are 10 T cell receptor beta chains from one specimen sequenced in a study of blood T cell repertoires in COVID-19. Profiling relied on immunoSEQ multiplex PCR, and the TCRdb table lists in-frame clones only, not all of them. The sample lists some 320,000 clones; more than 75% were seen once. The sample taken for sequencing was PBMCs or T cells enriched from blood (not recorded which). Receptors originate from a woman in her 30s who had recovered from COVID-19.

Concerning this clone: Other DNA sequences in the same sample also yield this CDR3. The chain links TRBV12-3 or TRBV12-4 to TRBJ2-5; D is ambiguous. V lost 1 base and J 5 bases, leaving 5 bases between the germline ends. The CDR3 has 12 residues. CDR3 residues: CASSLVRETQYF. The CDR3 nucleotides read TGTGCCAGCAGTTTAGTCAGGGAGACCCAGTACTTC.

This chain links TRBV5-4 with TRBJ2-5; maybe TRBD1 (5 bases). Trimming stripped 0 bases from V and 2 bases from J, with 11 bases between. This CDR3 has 15 residues. Germline CDR1 is SGHNT and CDR2 is YYREEE (reference sequence). The CDR3 region has the DNA TGTGCCAGCAGCTTGGACAGGCCGACTCAAGAGACCCAGTACTTC. Translated: CASSLDRPTQETQYF.

The J gene is TRBJ2-1, the V gene TRBV5-1, with 7 bases matching TRBD2. The CDR3 consists of 15 residues. Germline values: CDR1 SGHRS, CDR2 YFSETQ. The J segment lost 8 bases and the V segment lost 0 bases, leaving 8 bases of the junction unmatched. The CDR3 sequence is CASSLVASAGYEQFF. The CDR3 DNA is TGCGCCAGCAGCTTGGTCGCGTCAGCGGGGTATGAGCAGTTCTTC. Full variable domain (missing parts from reference TRBV5-1 and TRBJ2-1): KAGVTQTPRYLIKTRGQQVTLSCSPISGHRSVSWYQQTPGQGLQFLFEYFSETQRNKGNFPGRFSGRQFSNSRSEMNVSTLELGDSALYLCASSLVASAGYEQFFGPGTRLTVL.

In nucleotides, the CDR3 is TGTGCCAGCAGCCCAGGGTTAGCGGGCCCCAAAGTGGAGCAGTTCTTC. Amino acids: CASSPGLAGPKVEQFF. The chain is built from TRBV9 and TRBJ2-1, with 7 positions matching TRBD2. V trimming: 4 bases; J trimming: 10 bases; junction bases outside the gene matches: 17. The CDR3 spans 16 residues. Germline CDR1 reads SGDLS; CDR2 reads YYNGEE.

The J gene is TRBJ1-1, the V gene TRBV4-1, with a weak D call TRBD1 (6 bases). From germline, CDR1 is MGHRA and CDR2 YSYEKL. V dropped 4 bases and J dropped 5 bases, with 17 bases sitting between them. CDR3 length: 15 amino acids. The CDR3 sequence: CASSPSPQGGTEAFF. CDR3 coding DNA: TGCGCCAGCAGCCCATCCCCACAAGGGGGTACTGAAGCTTTCTTT.

This clone was seen a handful of times. The rearrangement joins TRBV30 to TRBJ1-2, with 9 bases fitting TRBD1. The V gene end was trimmed by 0 bases and the J gene end by 14 bases; junction bases not matched to a gene: 10. CDR3 size: 13 residues. Germline V gene lookup returns CDR1 GTSNPN and CDR2 SVGIG (reference sequence). The CDR3 coding sequence is TGTGCCTGGAGTGTTAGGGACAGGGAAAGGGGGACCTTC. As protein: CAWSVRDRERGTF.

The V and J genes are TRBV5-1 and TRBJ2-5; 9 nucleotides match TRBD2. V lost 7 bases, J lost 3 bases, and 4 bases stayed unmatched. CDR1 and CDR2 from the germline V gene are SGHRS and YFSETQ. The CDR3 contains 13 residues. This CDR3 is CASSGTSKETQYF. The CDR3, as DNA: TGCGCCAGCTCCGGGACTAGCAAAGAGACCCAGTACTTC. Variable domain in full (rest from reference TRBV5-1 and TRBJ2-5): KAGVTQTPRYLIKTRGQQVTLSCSPISGHRSVSWYQQTPGQGLQFLFEYFSETQRNKGNFPGRFSGRQFSNSRSEMNVSTLELGDSALYLCASSGTSKETQYFGPGTRLLVL.

This chain joins TRBV2 and TRBJ2-1; D gene uncertain. V was pared by 3 bases and J by 6 bases, with 15 bases between. This CDR3 has 15 amino acids. The germline V gene encodes CDR1 SNHLY and CDR2 FYNNEI. CDR3 nucleotide sequence: TGTGCCAGCAGTGATCCGCCCCTTGGCACCAATGAGCAGTTCTTC. It codes for CASSDPPLGTNEQFF.

The V and J genes are TRBV7-9 and TRBJ1-1, with TRBD1 matching over 8 bases. With V trimmed by 4 bases and J by 6 bases, 7 bases remained unmatched. The CDR3 length is 14 residues. Germline V CDR1 and CDR2: SEHNR, FQNEAQ (reference sequence). The DNA of the CDR3 is TGTGCCAGCAGCTGGCAGGGGGCGCGGGCTGAAGCTTTCTTT. It translates to CASSWQGARAEAFF.

The V gene is TRBV4-1, the J gene TRBJ2-7; 7 nucleotides align to TRBD1. V dropped 2 bases and J dropped 4; count of bases not matched to a gene: 8. CDR3 length: 15 amino acids. Looked up from germline, CDR1 is MGHRA and CDR2 is YSYEKL. The CDR3 DNA is TGCGCCAGCAGCCAACAGACAGGGTTTTCTTACGAGCAGTACTTC. It yields the protein CASSQQTGFSYEQYF.